This T cell receptor beta chain was identified in a study of T cell changes during pregnancy in multiple sclerosis. The protocol was immunoSEQ multiplex PCR, while the TCRdb copy is restricted to in-frame clones and leaves out a portion. The sample comprises approximately 48,000 clones, roughly 90% of which are singletons, and roughly 3% rests with the top ten. The germline V gene encodes CDR1 SGDLS and CDR2 YYNGEE. V shed 3 bases and J 6 bases; nucleotides not matched to a gene: 5. The CDR3 consists of 13 residues. The sample in question was CD8+ T cells from peripheral blood mononuclear cells, obtained before pregnancy. The origin of this receptor is a female donor with multiple sclerosis, enrolled in a pregnancy study. The rearrangement links TRBV9 to TRBJ1-2, with TRBD1 identical over 7 bases. The CDR3, as DNA: TGTGCCAGCAGCGACGACAGGGAGGATGGCTACACCTTC. Its translation is CASSDDREDGYTF.